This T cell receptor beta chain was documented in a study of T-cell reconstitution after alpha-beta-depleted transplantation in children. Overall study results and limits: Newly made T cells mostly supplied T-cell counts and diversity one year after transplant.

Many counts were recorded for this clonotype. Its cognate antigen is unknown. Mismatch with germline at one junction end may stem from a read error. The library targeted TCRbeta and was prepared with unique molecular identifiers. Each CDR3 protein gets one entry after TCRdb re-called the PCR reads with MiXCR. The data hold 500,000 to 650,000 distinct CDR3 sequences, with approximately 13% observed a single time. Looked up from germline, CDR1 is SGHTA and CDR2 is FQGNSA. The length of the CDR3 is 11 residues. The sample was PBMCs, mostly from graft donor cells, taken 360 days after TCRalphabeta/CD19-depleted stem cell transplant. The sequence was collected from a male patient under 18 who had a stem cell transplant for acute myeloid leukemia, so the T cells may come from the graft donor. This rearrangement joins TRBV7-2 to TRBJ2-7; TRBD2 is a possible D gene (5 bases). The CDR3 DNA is TGTGCCAGCAGCTTCAGCGGTCCTTTGAACTTC. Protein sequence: CASSFSGPLNF.